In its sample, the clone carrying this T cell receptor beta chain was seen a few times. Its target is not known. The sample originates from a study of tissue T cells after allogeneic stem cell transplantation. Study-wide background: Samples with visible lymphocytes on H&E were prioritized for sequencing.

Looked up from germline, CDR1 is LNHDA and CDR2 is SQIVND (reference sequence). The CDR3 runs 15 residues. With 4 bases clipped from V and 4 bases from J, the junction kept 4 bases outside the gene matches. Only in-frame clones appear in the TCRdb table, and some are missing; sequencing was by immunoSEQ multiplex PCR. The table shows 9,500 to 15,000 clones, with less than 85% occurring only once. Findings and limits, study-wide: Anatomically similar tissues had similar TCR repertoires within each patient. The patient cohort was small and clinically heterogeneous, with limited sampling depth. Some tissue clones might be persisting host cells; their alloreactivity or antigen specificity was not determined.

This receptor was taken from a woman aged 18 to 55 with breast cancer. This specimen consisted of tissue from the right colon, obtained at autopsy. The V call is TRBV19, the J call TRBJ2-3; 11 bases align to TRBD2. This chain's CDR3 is CASSRLAGKSDTQYF. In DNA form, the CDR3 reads TGTGCCAGTAGTAGACTAGCGGGAAAGTCAGATACGCAGTATTTT.